The 10 T cell receptor beta chains below come from one sample, sequenced in a study of Ad26.COV2.S vaccination and SARS-CoV-2 variants. TCRdb keeps only in-frame clones here, not all; method: immunoSEQ multiplex PCR. This table has some 250,000 clones, around 89% appearing once. Treatment noted: around 19 received Ad26.COV2.S at low or high dose, single or two shots; about 5 received placebo; per-sample allocation not given. Sample collection was performed on day 63 after the first vaccine or placebo injection. Source: peripheral blood, taken in a trial of Ad26.COV2.S vaccine versus placebo. Source of these receptors: a person between 18 and 65 years old who received the Ad26.COV2.S COVID-19 vaccine or a placebo.

The rearrangement joins TRBV4-2 to TRBJ2-4; perhaps D is TRBD1 or TRBD2 (5 bases each). This CDR3 contains 19 residues. The germline V gene encodes CDR1 LGHNA and CDR2 YNFKEQ. Between the trimmed V and J ends, which lost 3 bases and 3 bases, there was a span of 24 bases. The CDR3 is CASSHNRRDLGRGKNIQYF. The CDR3 coding sequence is TGTGCCAGCAGCCACAACAGACGGGACCTGGGCCGTGGCAAAAACATTCAGTACTTC.

V is TRBV7-9 and J is TRBJ2-4, with 7 bases identical to TRBD2. V shed 5 bases and J 0 bases; nucleotides not matched to a gene: 1. Germline CDR1 SEHNR, CDR2 FQNEAQ (reference sequence). The CDR3 covers 14 residues. Here the CDR3 reads CASSGRVAKNIQYF. The CDR3, as DNA: TGTGCCAGCAGCGGGAGGGTAGCCAAAAACATTCAGTACTTC.

This clone was seen a few times. The chain employs TRBV9 and TRBJ2-6, with 7 bases identical to TRBD1. CDR1 and CDR2 from the germline V gene are SGDLS and YYNGEE. The CDR3 length is 19 residues. Trimming took 1 base from V and 0 from J; bases not matched to a gene: 10. This chain's CDR3 is CASSVQADRVLSGANVLTF. CDR3 in DNA: TGTGCCAGCAGCGTACAAGCCGACAGGGTGCTCTCTGGGGCCAACGTCCTGACTTTC.

The V and J genes are TRBV27 and TRBJ2-3; D is uncertain. Germline loops: CDR1 MNHEY, CDR2 SMNVEV (reference sequence). The CDR3 sequence is 13 residues long. V lost 6 bases and J 2 bases, leaving 9 bases between the germline ends. In DNA, the CDR3 is TGTGCCAGCAGACGGGTGGCCACAGATACGCAGTATTTT. Amino acid sequence: CASRRVATDTQYF.

This chain joins TRBV10-2 and TRBJ1-1; D call uncertain. Germline V gene sequence: CDR1 WSHSY, CDR2 SAAADI. Deletions cut 0 bases from V and 5 bases from J, with 4 bases between. The CDR3 is 12 amino acids. Written as DNA, the CDR3 is TGCGCCAGCAGTGAGTCCAGGACTGAAGCTTTCTTT. Its protein product is CASSESRTEAFF.

V and J are TRBV27 and TRBJ1-2; the D gene is possibly TRBD1 (6 bases). The CDR3 consists of 13 residues. Germline CDR1 is MNHEY and CDR2 is SMNVEV (reference sequence). Trimming left V 6 bases short and J 3 bases short, with 11 bases between. CDR3 nucleotide sequence: TGTGCCAGCAGACAACACAGGGACTATGGCTACACCTTC. It codes for CASRQHRDYGYTF.

The chain is built from TRBV5-4 and TRBJ2-7, with 7 positions matching TRBD2. The CDR3 loop spans 13 amino acids. The V gene end was trimmed by 4 bases and the J gene end by 4 bases; junction bases not matched to a gene: 5. The V gene's germline CDR1 is SGHNT and CDR2 YYREEE (reference sequence). The CDR3 reads CASSPGLFYEQYF. The CDR3 coding sequence is TGTGCCAGCAGCCCGGGACTATTTTACGAGCAGTACTTC.

This chain connects TRBV5-1 to TRBJ1-6, with D unresolved. Trimming stripped 0 bases from V and 9 bases from J, with 13 bases between. Germline V gene lookup returns CDR1 SGHRS and CDR2 YFSETQ. The CDR3 length is 15 residues. The CDR3 DNA reads TGCGCCAGCAGCTTGGCTGCGGGAAGCGGTTCACCCCTCCACTTT. It yields the protein CASSLAAGSGSPLHF.

The V and J genes are TRBV7-9 and TRBJ2-1; D ambiguous. The V end was cut by 1 base, the J end by 12 bases, with 7 bases between. This CDR3 comprises 11 residues. CDR1 is SEHNR, CDR2 FQNEAQ, per germline (reference sequence). CDR3 sequence reads: CASSLERPQFF. The CDR3 nucleotides read TGTGCCAGCAGCTTAGAGAGACCGCAGTTCTTC.

The V and J genes are TRBV19 and TRBJ2-5; tentative D call: TRBD1 (6 bases). The CDR3 extends over 15 amino acids. Germline values: CDR1 LNHDA, CDR2 SQIVND (reference sequence). The V end lost 1 base, the J end lost 1 base, and 10 bases lay between the germline ends. CDR3: CASSIAGTLQETQYF. The CDR3 region has the DNA TGTGCCAGTAGTATAGCCGGGACACTCCAAGAGACCCAGTACTTC.